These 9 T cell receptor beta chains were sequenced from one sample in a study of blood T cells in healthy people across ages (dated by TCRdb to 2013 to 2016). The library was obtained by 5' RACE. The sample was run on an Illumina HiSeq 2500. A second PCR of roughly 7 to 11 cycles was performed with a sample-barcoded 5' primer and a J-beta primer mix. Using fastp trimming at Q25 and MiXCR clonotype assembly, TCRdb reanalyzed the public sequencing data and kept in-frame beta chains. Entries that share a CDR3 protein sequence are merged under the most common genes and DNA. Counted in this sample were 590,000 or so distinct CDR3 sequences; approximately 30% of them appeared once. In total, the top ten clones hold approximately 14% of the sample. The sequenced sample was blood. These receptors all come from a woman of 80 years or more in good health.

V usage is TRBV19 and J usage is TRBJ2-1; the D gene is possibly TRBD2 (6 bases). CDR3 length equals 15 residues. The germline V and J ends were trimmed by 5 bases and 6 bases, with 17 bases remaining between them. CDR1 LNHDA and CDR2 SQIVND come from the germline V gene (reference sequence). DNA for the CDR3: TGTGCCAGTAGTCCCCGGGGGAGCCCCTTCAATGAGCAGTTCTTC. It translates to CASSPRGSPFNEQFF.

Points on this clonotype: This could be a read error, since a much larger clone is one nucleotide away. The CDR3 coding sequence is TGTGTCAGCAGCCCCGGGACAGCGAACTACGAGCAGTACTTC. Its translation: CVSSPGTANYEQYF. V gene TRBV9 combines with J gene TRBJ2-4; 7 nucleotides line up with TRBD1. The J call may be incorrect, as the DNA end agrees better with TRBJ2-7. Germline assignment: CDR1 SGDLS and CDR2 YYNGEE. The CDR3 length is 14 residues.

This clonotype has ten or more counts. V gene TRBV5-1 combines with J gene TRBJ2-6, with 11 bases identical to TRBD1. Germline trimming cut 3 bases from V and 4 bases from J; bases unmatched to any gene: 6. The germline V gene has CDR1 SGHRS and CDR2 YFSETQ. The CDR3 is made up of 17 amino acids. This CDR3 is CASSSGQGVKGANVLTF. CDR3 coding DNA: TGCGCCAGCAGCTCGGGACAGGGGGTGAAGGGGGCCAACGTCCTGACTTTC.

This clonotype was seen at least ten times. The CDR3 DNA sequence: TGCAGTGCTAGCGCGCGAAACATTCAGTACTTC. Translated, it gives CSASARNIQYF. The chain employs TRBV20-1 and TRBJ2-4; D is undetermined. This CDR3 is built from 11 residues. The ends were cut back, 3 bases at V and 6 bases at J, with 6 bases in the middle. Germline lookup yields CDR1 DFQATT and CDR2 SNEGSKA (reference sequence).

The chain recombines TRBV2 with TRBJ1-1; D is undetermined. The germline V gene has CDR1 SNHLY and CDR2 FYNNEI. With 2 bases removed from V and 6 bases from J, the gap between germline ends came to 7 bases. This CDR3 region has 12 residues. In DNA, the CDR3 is TGTGCCAGCAGTGAATATGGAGCTGAAGCTTTCTTT. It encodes CASSEYGAEAFF.

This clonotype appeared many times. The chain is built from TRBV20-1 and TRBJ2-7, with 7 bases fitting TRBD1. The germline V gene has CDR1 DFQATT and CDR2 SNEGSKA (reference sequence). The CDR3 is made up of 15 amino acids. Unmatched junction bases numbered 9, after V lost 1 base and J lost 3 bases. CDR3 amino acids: CSARGSGTAFYEQYF. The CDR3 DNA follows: TGCAGTGCTAGAGGGTCCGGGACAGCATTCTACGAGCAGTACTTC.

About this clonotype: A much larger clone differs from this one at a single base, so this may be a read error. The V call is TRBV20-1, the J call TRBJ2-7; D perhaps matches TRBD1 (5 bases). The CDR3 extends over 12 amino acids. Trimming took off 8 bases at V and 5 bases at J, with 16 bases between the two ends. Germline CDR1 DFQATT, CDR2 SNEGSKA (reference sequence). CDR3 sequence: CSFTGSIHEQYF. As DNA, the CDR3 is TGCAGTTTCACAGGCTCAATCCACGAGCAGTACTTC.

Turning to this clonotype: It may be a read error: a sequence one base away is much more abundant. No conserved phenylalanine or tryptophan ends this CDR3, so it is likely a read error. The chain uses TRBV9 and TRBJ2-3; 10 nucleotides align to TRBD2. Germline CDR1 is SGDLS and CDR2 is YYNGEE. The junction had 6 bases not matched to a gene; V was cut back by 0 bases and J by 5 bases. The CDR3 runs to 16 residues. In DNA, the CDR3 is TGTGCCAGCAGCGTAGACCTAGCGGGGGCTAAAGATACGCAGTATTCT. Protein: CASSVDLAGAKDTQYS.

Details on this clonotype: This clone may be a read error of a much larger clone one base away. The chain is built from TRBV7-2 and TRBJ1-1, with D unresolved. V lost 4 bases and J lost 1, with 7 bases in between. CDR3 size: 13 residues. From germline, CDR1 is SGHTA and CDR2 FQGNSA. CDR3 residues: CASSSKQNTEAFF. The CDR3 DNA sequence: TGTGCCAGCAGCTCAAAACAGAACACTGAAGCTTTCTTT.